The T cell receptor (beta chain) described here comes from a study of tumor-infiltrating lymphocytes in primary liver carcinoma. Study details: Primary liver carcinomas in the patients were surgically resected. Study-level findings and limits: Tumor region pairs overlapped more than did tumor-adjacent and tumor-blood pairs.

A primer in the constant region served to generate TCR beta cDNA from 500 ng of total RNA. ARM-PCR, slightly modified, supplied the TCR beta libraries through three nested multiplex PCR rounds. For approximately 10 cycles apiece, the opening two PCR rounds ran with TRBV1-TRBV30 forward primers and a C-beta reverse primer. MiXCR, applied by TCRdb to the multiplex PCR reads, yields one record per CDR3 protein. The profile covers fewer than 350,000 distinct CDR3 sequences, with about 60% appearing a single time and 9% taken by the ten largest. Researchers drew blood RNA from unsorted whole blood and extracted germline DNA as well. Regarding this clonotype: The antigen remains unidentified. A much larger clone lies one base from this, so it may be a read error.

Germline-derived CDR1 and CDR2 are MNHNS and SASEGT. The CDR3 extends over 13 amino acids. This chain joins TRBV6-1 and TRBJ1-2; D is undetermined. The sample consisted of peripheral blood. The clonotype originates from a man aged 40-49 years with primary liver carcinoma and hepatitis B virus infection. The CDR3, as DNA: TGTGTCAGCAGATCCATCCGGGGCTATGGCTACACCTTC. This translates into CVSRSIRGYGYTF.